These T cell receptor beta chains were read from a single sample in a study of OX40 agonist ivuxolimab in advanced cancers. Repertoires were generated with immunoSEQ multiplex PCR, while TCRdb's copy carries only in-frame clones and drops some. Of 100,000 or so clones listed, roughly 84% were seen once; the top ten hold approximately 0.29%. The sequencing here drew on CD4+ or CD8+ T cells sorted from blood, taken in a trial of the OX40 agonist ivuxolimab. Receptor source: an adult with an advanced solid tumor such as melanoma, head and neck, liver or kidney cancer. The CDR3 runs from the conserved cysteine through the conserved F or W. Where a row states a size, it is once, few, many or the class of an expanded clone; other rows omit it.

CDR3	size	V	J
CAISEIRTSLEETQYF	-	TRBV10-3	TRBJ2-5
CASRKAGGNTGELFF	-	TRBV2	TRBJ2-2
CASSYGASGTGELFF	-	TRBV6-5	TRBJ2-2
CASSEGTGRRKTEAFF	-	TRBV4-1	TRBJ1-1
CASSYSGRVHQPQHF	-	TRBV6-5	TRBJ1-5
CASSSLGTGGFNEQFF	once	TRBV19	TRBJ2-1
CASSRQGQSSYEQYF	-	TRBV11-3	TRBJ2-7
CASSHDRGPYEQYF	-	TRBV19	TRBJ2-7
CAWSVTRQSYGYTF	-	TRBV30	TRBJ1-2
CASSHTTTSVFYEQYF	-	TRBV6-6	TRBJ2-7
CASSLVGDGKNIQYF	-	TRBV5-1	TRBJ2-4
CASSVGRTGNDGYTF	few	TRBV6-1	TRBJ1-2
CASSLALTTEQYF	-	TRBV7-6	TRBJ2-7
CASYPSWRAGGTDTQYF	-	TRBV6-7	TRBJ2-3
CAWTVGTGYNEQFF	-	TRBV30	TRBJ2-1
CASSPTENYGYTF	-	TRBV5-5	TRBJ1-2
CASSLALGGAGEQFF	-	TRBV5-1	TRBJ2-1
CASSLPKDVGWISYNEQFF	-	TRBV5-6	TRBJ2-1
CASSSTGGRETQYF	-	TRBV7-7	TRBJ2-5
CASSEQRNYGYTF	-	TRBV6-1	TRBJ1-2
CASSYGAAGGQDTQYF	-	TRBV6-5	TRBJ2-3
CASSRGAENTEAFF	-	TRBV4-2	TRBJ1-1
CANLGTVDHNSPLHF	-	TRBV25-1	TRBJ1-6
CASSSPGMRANSGADTQYF	-	TRBV5-4	TRBJ2-3
CASSDPSGSNTEAFF	-	TRBV10-1	TRBJ1-1
CASSMNGMDNEQFF	-	TRBV19	TRBJ2-1
CATNRGPDNEKLFF	-	TRBV5-4	TRBJ1-4
CASSQGVPSGEETQYF	few	TRBV4-3	TRBJ2-5
CASSALGRQFF	once	TRBV2	TRBJ2-1
CASSWTSGGASLAKNIQYF	-	TRBV5-8	TRBJ2-4
CASSEPGGLALYEQFF	-	TRBV10-2	TRBJ2-1
CASSLDVQPQHF	-	TRBV7-2	TRBJ1-5
CASSLQGTHYEQYF	few	TRBV27	TRBJ2-7
CASGTGRDTEAFF	-	TRBV19	TRBJ1-1
CASSIPRGFPYEQYF	-	TRBV7-2	TRBJ2-7
CASSQDFSMNTEAFF	few	TRBV14	TRBJ1-1
CASSWAPGVGAGELFF	-	TRBV5-1	TRBJ2-2
CASSQEGGYNEQFF	-	TRBV4-2	TRBJ2-1
CASSPGLAFGDNEQFF	-	TRBV18	TRBJ2-1
CASSASYRVMDTEAFF	few	TRBV6-4	TRBJ1-1
CASSPLAGVTNYGYTF	-	TRBV18	TRBJ1-2
CASSDPTTGEADTYEQYF	-	TRBV6-4	TRBJ2-7
CASSGTGRGTGELFF	-	TRBV5-1	TRBJ2-2
CAISGDVAKNIQYF	once	TRBV10-3	TRBJ2-4
CASSLTISRNTEAFF	-	TRBV5-1	TRBJ1-1